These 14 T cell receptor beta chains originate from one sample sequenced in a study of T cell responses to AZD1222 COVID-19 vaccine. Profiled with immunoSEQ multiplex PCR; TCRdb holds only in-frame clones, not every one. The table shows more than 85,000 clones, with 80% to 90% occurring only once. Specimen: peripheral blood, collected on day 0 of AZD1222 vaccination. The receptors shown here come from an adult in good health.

As DNA, the CDR3 is TGTGCCAGCAGCTCACAGGGGGGAGGTTTCACTGAAGCTTTCTTT. Residues: CASSSQGGGFTEAFF. The rearrangement uses TRBV7-2 and TRBJ1-1; the match to TRBD1 covers 8 bases. The J segment lost 4 bases and the V segment lost 4 bases, leaving 8 bases of the junction unmatched. The germline CDR1 and CDR2 sequences are SGHTA and FQGNSA. The CDR3 is 15 residues long.

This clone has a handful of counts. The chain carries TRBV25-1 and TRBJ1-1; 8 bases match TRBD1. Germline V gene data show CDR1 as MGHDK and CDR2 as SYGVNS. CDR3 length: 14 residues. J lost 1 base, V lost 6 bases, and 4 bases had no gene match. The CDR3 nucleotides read TGTGCCAGCAGCAGGGGGCTGACGAACACTGAAGCTTTCTTT. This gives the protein CASSRGLTNTEAFF.

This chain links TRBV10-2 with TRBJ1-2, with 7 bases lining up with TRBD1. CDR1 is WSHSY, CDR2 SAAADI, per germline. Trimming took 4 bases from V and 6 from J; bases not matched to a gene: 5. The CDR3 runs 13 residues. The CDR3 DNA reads TGCGCCAGCAGTGGACAGGGCTTTAATGGCTACACCTTC. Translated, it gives CASSGQGFNGYTF.

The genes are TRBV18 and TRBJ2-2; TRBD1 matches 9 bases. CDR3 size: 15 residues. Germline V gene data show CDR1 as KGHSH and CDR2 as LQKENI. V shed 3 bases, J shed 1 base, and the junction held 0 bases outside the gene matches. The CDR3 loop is CASSPGQGNTGELFF. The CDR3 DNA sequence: TGTGCCAGCTCACCGGGACAGGGGAACACCGGGGAGCTGTTTTTT. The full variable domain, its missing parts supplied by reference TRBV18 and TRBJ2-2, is NAGVMQNPRHLVRRRGQEARLRCSPMKGHSHVYWYRQLPEEGLKFMVYLQKENIIDESGMPKERFSAEFPKEGPSILRIQQVVRGDSAAYFCASSPGQGNTGELFFGEGSRLTVL.

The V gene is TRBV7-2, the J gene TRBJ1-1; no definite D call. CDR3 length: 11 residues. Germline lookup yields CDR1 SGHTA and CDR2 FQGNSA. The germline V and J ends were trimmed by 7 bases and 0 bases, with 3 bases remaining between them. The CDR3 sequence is CASTVNTEAFF. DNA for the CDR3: TGTGCCAGCACAGTGAACACTGAAGCTTTCTTT.

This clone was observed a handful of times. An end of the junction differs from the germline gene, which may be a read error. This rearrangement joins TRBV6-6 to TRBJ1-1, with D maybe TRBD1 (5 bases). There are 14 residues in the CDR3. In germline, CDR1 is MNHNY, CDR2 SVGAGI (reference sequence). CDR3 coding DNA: TGTGCCAGCAAACTCATCAGGGCGAACCCTGAAGCTTTCTTT. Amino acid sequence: CASKLIRANPEAFF.

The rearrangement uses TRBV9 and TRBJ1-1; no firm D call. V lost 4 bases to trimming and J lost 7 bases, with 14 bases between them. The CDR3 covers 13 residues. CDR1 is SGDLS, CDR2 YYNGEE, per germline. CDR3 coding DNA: TGTGCCAGCAGCTCCCGTTCGGGGAGTGAAGCTTTCTTT. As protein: CASSSRSGSEAFF.

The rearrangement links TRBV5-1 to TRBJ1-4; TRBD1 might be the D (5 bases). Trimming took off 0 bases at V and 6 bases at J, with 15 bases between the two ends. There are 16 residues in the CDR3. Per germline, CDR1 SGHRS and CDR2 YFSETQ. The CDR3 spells CASSLDRQGPDEKLFF. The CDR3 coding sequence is TGCGCCAGCAGCTTGGATAGGCAGGGTCCTGATGAAAAACTGTTTTTT. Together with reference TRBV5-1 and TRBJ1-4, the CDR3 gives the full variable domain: KAGVTQTPRYLIKTRGQQVTLSCSPISGHRSVSWYQQTPGQGLQFLFEYFSETQRNKGNFPGRFSGRQFSNSRSEMNVSTLELGDSALYLCASSLDRQGPDEKLFFGSGTQLSVL.

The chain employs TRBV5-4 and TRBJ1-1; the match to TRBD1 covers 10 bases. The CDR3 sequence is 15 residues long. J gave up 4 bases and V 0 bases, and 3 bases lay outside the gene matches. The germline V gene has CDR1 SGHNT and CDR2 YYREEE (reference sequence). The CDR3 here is CASSLGDRGGTEAFF. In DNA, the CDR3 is TGTGCCAGCAGCTTGGGGGACAGGGGTGGCACTGAAGCTTTCTTT.

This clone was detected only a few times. This chain's CDR3 is CASSPSSGGARGEQFF. The CDR3 coding sequence is TGTGCCAGCTCACCATCTAGCGGGGGGGCACGGGGAGAGCAGTTCTTC. This sequence joins TRBV18 and TRBJ2-1; TRBD2 agrees at 12 bases. The CDR3 runs 16 residues. From germline, CDR1 is KGHSH and CDR2 LQKENI. The ends lost 2 bases at V and 10 bases at J; junction bases unmatched: 9.

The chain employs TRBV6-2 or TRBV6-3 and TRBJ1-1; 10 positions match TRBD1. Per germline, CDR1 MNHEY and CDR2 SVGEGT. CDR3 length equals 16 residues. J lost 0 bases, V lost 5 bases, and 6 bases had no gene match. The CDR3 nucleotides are TGTGCCAGCAGTAAGGGACAGGGGCTTATGAACACTGAAGCTTTCTTT. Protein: CASSKGQGLMNTEAFF.

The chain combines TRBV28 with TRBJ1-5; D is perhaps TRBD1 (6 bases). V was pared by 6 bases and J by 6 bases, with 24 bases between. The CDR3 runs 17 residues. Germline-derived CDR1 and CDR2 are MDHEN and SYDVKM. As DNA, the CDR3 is TGTGCCAGCAGCCTTCGACAGGCCCGCGGGCTCGGTCAGCCCCAGCATTTT. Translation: CASSLRQARGLGQPQHF.

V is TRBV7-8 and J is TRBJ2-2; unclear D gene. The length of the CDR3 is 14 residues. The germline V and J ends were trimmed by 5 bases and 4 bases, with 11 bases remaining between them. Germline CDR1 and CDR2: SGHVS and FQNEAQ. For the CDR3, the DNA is TGTGCCAGCAGCCCTAGTGGAGTCACCGGGGAGCTGTTTTTT. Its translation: CASSPSGVTGELFF.

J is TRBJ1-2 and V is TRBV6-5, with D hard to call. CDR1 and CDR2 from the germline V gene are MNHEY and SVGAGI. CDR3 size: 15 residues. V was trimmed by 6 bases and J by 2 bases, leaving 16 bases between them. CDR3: CASRPTPGPNYGYTF. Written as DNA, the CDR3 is TGTGCCAGCAGACCGACTCCGGGCCCCAACTATGGCTACACCTTC.